A selection of T cell receptor beta chains follows, all from one sample in a study of vaccination effects on CD4 cells after COVID-19. Clones were read by immunoSEQ multiplex PCR, and TCRdb kept only the in-frame ones, dropping some. The repertoire holds roughly 63,000 clones, roughly 78% seen once, with about 2.1% in the top ten. These receptors are not linked to any known antigen. The sample consisted of CD4+ T cells from PBMCs cultured with HCoV-OC43 spike peptides, taken after COVID-19 vaccination. These receptors originate from a human donor who received a COVID-19 vaccine. The CDR3 runs from the conserved cysteine through the conserved F or W. Fields, in order: D gene, clone size, J gene, V gene, CDR3 length, CDR3 DNA, CDR3 protein. A D gene is named only where the DNA matches it firmly. Clone sizes are given selectively: once, few, many, or a class where the clone is expanded.

d_call: NA
clone_size: NA
j_call: TRBJ1-1
v_call: TRBV6-6
cdr3_length: 15
cdr3_nt: TGTGCCAGCAGTCCCCCGCTGGGGCAGAACACTGAAGCTTTCTTT
cdr3_aa: CASSPPLGQNTEAFF

d_call: NA
clone_size: NA
j_call: TRBJ2-2
v_call: TRBV7-3
cdr3_length: 15
cdr3_nt: TGTGCCAGCAGCTTCTCGACAGCGAACACCGGGGAGCTGTTTTTT
cdr3_aa: CASSFSTANTGELFF

d_call: NA
clone_size: NA
j_call: TRBJ1-4
v_call: TRBV2
cdr3_length: 14
cdr3_nt: TGTGCCAGCAGTGTGGGTGCGACTAATGAAAAACTGTTTTTT
cdr3_aa: CASSVGATNEKLFF

d_call: TRBD1
clone_size: NA
j_call: TRBJ2-3
v_call: TRBV3-1/TRBV3-2
cdr3_length: 15
cdr3_nt: TGTGCCAGCAGCCAAGCCGGACAGGGAAGAGATACGCAGTATTTT
cdr3_aa: CASSQAGQGRDTQYF

d_call: TRBD1
clone_size: few
j_call: TRBJ1-3
v_call: TRBV7-2
cdr3_length: 15
cdr3_nt: TGTGCCAGCAGCTTAATCGGACAGGGGCTAAACACCATATATTTT
cdr3_aa: CASSLIGQGLNTIYF

d_call: NA
clone_size: few
j_call: TRBJ2-3
v_call: TRBV7-9
cdr3_length: 17
cdr3_nt: TGTGCCAGCAGCTTAAGAGGAAGCGGCAGGGTGGGAGATACGCAGTATTTT
cdr3_aa: CASSLRGSGRVGDTQYF

d_call: TRBD2
clone_size: NA
j_call: TRBJ2-2
v_call: TRBV6-2/TRBV6-3
cdr3_length: 18
cdr3_nt: TGTGCCAGCAGTTACGTACTAGCGGGGGGCGTAGACACCGGGGAGCTGTTTTTT
cdr3_aa: CASSYVLAGGVDTGELFF

d_call: NA
clone_size: NA
j_call: TRBJ2-5
v_call: TRBV5-5
cdr3_length: 14
cdr3_nt: TGTGCCAGCAGCCTGGAGCTGAGCCAAGAGACCCAGTACTTC
cdr3_aa: CASSLELSQETQYF

d_call: TRBD1
clone_size: NA
j_call: TRBJ1-4
v_call: TRBV12-3/TRBV12-4
cdr3_length: 13
cdr3_nt: TGTGCCAGCAGCACAGGGGGTGGTGAAAAACTGTTTTTT
cdr3_aa: CASSTGGGEKLFF

d_call: TRBD1
clone_size: NA
j_call: TRBJ1-3
v_call: TRBV3-1/TRBV3-2
cdr3_length: 13
cdr3_nt: TGTGCCAGCAGCCGAGGGGGCGGAAACACCATATATTTT
cdr3_aa: CASSRGGGNTIYF

d_call: NA
clone_size: NA
j_call: TRBJ1-2
v_call: TRBV6-5
cdr3_length: 13
cdr3_nt: TGTGCCAGCAGTTACGGGGGCGGCTATGGCTACACCTTC
cdr3_aa: CASSYGGGYGYTF

d_call: NA
clone_size: NA
j_call: TRBJ2-3
v_call: TRBV6-5
cdr3_length: 15
cdr3_nt: TGTGCCAGCAGAATGAGAGCGGAGAGTACAGATACGCAGTATTTT
cdr3_aa: CASRMRAESTDTQYF

d_call: NA
clone_size: NA
j_call: TRBJ1-2
v_call: TRBV18
cdr3_length: 15
cdr3_nt: TGTGCCAGCTCACCAGGGGGGGAAGCTAACTATGGCTACACCTTC
cdr3_aa: CASSPGGEANYGYTF

d_call: NA
clone_size: NA
j_call: TRBJ1-6
v_call: TRBV6-1
cdr3_length: 15
cdr3_nt: TGTGCCAGCAGTGAGTTAACGCAGGGATCCTCACCCCTCCACTTT
cdr3_aa: CASSELTQGSSPLHF

d_call: NA
clone_size: NA
j_call: TRBJ1-2
v_call: TRBV28
cdr3_length: 13
cdr3_nt: TGTGCCAGCAGTCAACCGGCAGAGTATGGCTACACCTTC
cdr3_aa: CASSQPAEYGYTF

d_call: NA
clone_size: once
j_call: TRBJ2-5
v_call: TRBV28
cdr3_length: 14
cdr3_nt: TGTGCCAGCAGTTTATTACAGCCACGGGAGACCCAGTACTTC
cdr3_aa: CASSLLQPRETQYF

d_call: TRBD2
clone_size: once
j_call: TRBJ2-1
v_call: TRBV7-2
cdr3_length: 16
cdr3_nt: TGTGCCAGCAGCCATTGGGGTGGGCGGGGGTTAAATGAGCAGTTCTTC
cdr3_aa: CASSHWGGRGLNEQFF

d_call: NA
clone_size: NA
j_call: TRBJ1-6
v_call: TRBV7-2
cdr3_length: 16
cdr3_nt: TGTGCCAGCAGCCTCCGACCCCCTAGGGATAATTCACCCCTCCACTTT
cdr3_aa: CASSLRPPRDNSPLHF

d_call: NA
clone_size: few
j_call: TRBJ1-2
v_call: TRBV6-5
cdr3_length: 14
cdr3_nt: TGTGCCAGCAGTATGGCAGGGAAATTCTATGGCTACACCTTC
cdr3_aa: CASSMAGKFYGYTF

d_call: NA
clone_size: once
j_call: TRBJ1-1
v_call: TRBV7-9
cdr3_length: 16
cdr3_nt: TGTGCCAGCAGCTTGGAGAGGGGCGGCGTGAACACTGAAGCTTTCTTT
cdr3_aa: CASSLERGGVNTEAFF

d_call: NA
clone_size: few
j_call: TRBJ1-1
v_call: TRBV28
cdr3_length: 14
cdr3_nt: TGTGCCAGCAGTTTACAGCGGTCGGAGACTGAAGCTTTCTTT
cdr3_aa: CASSLQRSETEAFF

d_call: NA
clone_size: NA
j_call: TRBJ2-3
v_call: TRBV7-2
cdr3_length: 16
cdr3_nt: TGTGCCAGCAGCTTAGGAGGGGGAGCTAGCACAGATACGCAGTATTTT
cdr3_aa: CASSLGGGASTDTQYF

d_call: NA
clone_size: once
j_call: TRBJ2-3
v_call: TRBV18
cdr3_length: 16
cdr3_nt: TGTGCCAGCTCACCTATACTGGACAGTGGGACAGATACGCAGTATTTT
cdr3_aa: CASSPILDSGTDTQYF

d_call: NA
clone_size: NA
j_call: TRBJ2-5
v_call: TRBV7-2
cdr3_length: 14
cdr3_nt: TGTGCCAGCAGCTTAGCGGGGACCCCCAAGACCCAGTACTTC
cdr3_aa: CASSLAGTPKTQYF

d_call: NA
clone_size: NA
j_call: TRBJ1-5
v_call: TRBV27
cdr3_length: 12
cdr3_nt: TGTGCCAGCAGTTTATTTGGCCAGCCCCAGCATTTT
cdr3_aa: CASSLFGQPQHF

d_call: TRBD2
clone_size: NA
j_call: TRBJ2-3
v_call: TRBV9
cdr3_length: 16
cdr3_nt: TGTGCCAGCAGCAGTCAGACTAGCGGGGTCACAGATACGCAGTATTTT
cdr3_aa: CASSSQTSGVTDTQYF

d_call: NA
clone_size: once
j_call: TRBJ2-4
v_call: TRBV6-1
cdr3_length: 16
cdr3_nt: TGTGCCAGCAGTGATCGAGGGATCGTCGTCAAAAACATTCAGTACTTC
cdr3_aa: CASSDRGIVVKNIQYF

d_call: NA
clone_size: NA
j_call: TRBJ2-1
v_call: TRBV2
cdr3_length: 13
cdr3_nt: TGTGCCAGCAGTCGTCTCATTAACAATGAGCAGTTCTTC
cdr3_aa: CASSRLINNEQFF

d_call: NA
clone_size: NA
j_call: TRBJ2-3
v_call: TRBV11-3
cdr3_length: 14
cdr3_nt: TGTGCCAGCAGTAAGGGCAGAGGTCCAGATACGCAGTATTTT
cdr3_aa: CASSKGRGPDTQYF

d_call: TRBD2
clone_size: NA
j_call: TRBJ2-2
v_call: TRBV7-2
cdr3_length: 15
cdr3_nt: TGTGCCAGCAGCCCCGGACTAGCGGGGTCCGGGGAGCTGTTTTTT
cdr3_aa: CASSPGLAGSGELFF